This TCR beta chain was profiled in a study of blood T cells in healthy people across ages. Overall study: For every two T cells, template switching captured about one barcoded beta molecule.

Regarding the study as a whole: Unsorted PBMCs ruled out conclusive naive versus antigen-experienced comparison. The study found more naive CD4+ cells and higher diversity in long-lived than aged donors.

CDR3 length: 14 residues. CDR1 SGHRS and CDR2 YFSETQ come from the germline V gene. For the second PCR, which ran for roughly 6 to 12 cycles, a sample-barcoded 5' primer and a J-beta primer mix were used. Tagging of each cDNA molecule was performed by a template-switch adaptor with 12 random nucleotides. MiXCR, applied by TCRdb to the 5' RACE reads, yields one record per CDR3 protein. The sample shows 1.5 million to 2 million distinct CDR3 sequences, about 28% of them seen only once. A word on this clonotype: What it binds is not known. The junction does not match germline at one end; this may be a read error.

The sequenced sample was blood. The chain joins TRBV5-1 to TRBJ1-5; D possibly corresponds to TRBD1 (5 bases). This sequence was found in a woman in her thirties in good health. The CDR3 coding sequence is TGCGCCGGCAGCCCTCGGGACGGACTTCAGCCCCAGCATTTT. Translating it yields CAGSPRDGLQPQHF.